This entry features one TCR beta chain sequence. TCRdb re-derived calls from the RT-PCR reads in MiXCR, one entry per CDR3 protein. The sample lists 450,000 to 600,000 distinct CDR3 sequences; about 7.2% were seen once. This record comes from a study of response to subunit inactivated influenza vaccine. The CDR3 is 15 residues long. The V gene's germline CDR1 is SEHNR and CDR2 FQNEAQ (reference sequence). After removal of 6 bases from V and 6 bases from J, the junction contained 8 bases not matched to a gene. The clonotype comes from a man between 50 and 69 years old who received an inactivated influenza vaccine. Material: PBMCs from blood, obtained approximately 25 months after vaccination. The chain joins TRBV7-9 to TRBJ2-3; 11 bases are a match to TRBD2. CDR3 bases: TGTGCCAGCAGAGGTGCTAGCGGGGGGATTGATACGCAGTATTTT. Its translation: CASRGASGGIDTQYF.